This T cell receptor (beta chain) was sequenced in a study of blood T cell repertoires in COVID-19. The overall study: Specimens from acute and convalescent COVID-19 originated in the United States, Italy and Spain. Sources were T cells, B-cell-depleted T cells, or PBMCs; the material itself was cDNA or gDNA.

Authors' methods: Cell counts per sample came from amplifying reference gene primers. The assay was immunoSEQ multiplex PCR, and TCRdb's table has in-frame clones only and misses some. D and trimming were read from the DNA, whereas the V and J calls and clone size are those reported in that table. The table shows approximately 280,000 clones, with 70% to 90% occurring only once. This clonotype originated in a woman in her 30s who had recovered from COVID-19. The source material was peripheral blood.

Here the CDR3 reads CASSAAKETQYF. CDR3 DNA: TGTGCCAGCAGTGCCGCGAAAGAGACCCAGTACTTC. V usage is TRBV2 and J usage is TRBJ2-5; no reliable D call. Trimming took off 4 bases at V and 3 bases at J, with 6 bases between the two ends. The germline V gene encodes CDR1 SNHLY and CDR2 FYNNEI. This CDR3 contains 12 residues. Full variable domain (outside the CDR3, taken from reference TRBV2 and TRBJ2-5): EPEVTQTPSHQVTQMGQEVILRCVPISNHLYFYWYRQILGQKVEFLVSFYNNEISEKSEIFDDQFSVERPDGSNFTLKIRSTKLEDSAMYFCASSAAKETQYFGPGTRLLVL.